Presented here are 23 T cell receptor beta chains from one specimen sequenced in a study of blood T cell repertoires in COVID-19. The repertoire was sequenced with immunoSEQ multiplex PCR; TCRdb's copy has only in-frame clones and lacks some. The sample includes about 200,000 clones, over 75% of them seen just once. Sequences were obtained from peripheral blood. These receptors were collected from a man between 50 and 59 years old with acute or convalescent COVID-19.

The V call is TRBV19, the J call TRBJ1-5; the match to TRBD1 covers 10 bases. The CDR3 covers 15 residues. CDR1 LNHDA and CDR2 SQIVND come from the germline V gene (reference sequence). Trimming removed 4 bases from V and 2 bases from J; junction bases left unmatched: 2. This CDR3 is CASSRGTGGNQPQHF. Here the CDR3 DNA reads TGTGCCAGTAGTAGGGGGACAGGGGGCAATCAGCCCCAGCATTTT.

V gene TRBV4-1 combines with J gene TRBJ1-2; D is ambiguous. CDR3 length: 14 residues. Germline V lookup: CDR1 MGHRA, CDR2 YSYEKL. Trimming removed 5 bases from V and 4 bases from J, with 14 bases in between. CDR3: CASSARLAGYGYTF. The CDR3 DNA reads TGCGCCAGCAGCGCGCGATTGGCGGGCTATGGCTACACCTTC.

This clone appeared a few times. This rearrangement joins TRBV7-3 to TRBJ2-5, with TRBD1 matching over 12 bases. Germline V gene lookup returns CDR1 SGHTA and CDR2 FQGTGA. The CDR3 extends over 16 amino acids. With V trimmed by 3 bases and J by 5 bases, 7 bases remained unmatched. The DNA for the CDR3 is TGTGCCAGCAGCTTGCAGGGACAGGGGGCGGGGGAGACCCAGTACTTC. Its protein product is CASSLQGQGAGETQYF.

The chain couples TRBV6-5 to TRBJ1-2; 7 bases fit TRBD1. CDR3 length equals 14 residues. The germline V gene has CDR1 MNHEY and CDR2 SVGAGI. The trim removed 11 bases at V and 2 bases at J, leaving 11 bases unmatched. In DNA form, the CDR3 reads TGTGCCGTCCGGCGAGCACAGGGGAACTATGGCTACACCTTC. Its protein product is CAVRRAQGNYGYTF.

On this clone: Its ends do not fully match the called genes, so a read error is possible. The chain links TRBV5-1 to TRBJ2-5, with TRBD1 as a possible D gene (6 bases). Germline V lookup: CDR1 SGHRS, CDR2 YFSETQ. This CDR3 has 15 amino acids. The CDR3 nucleotides read TGCGCCAGCAGACAAACCGGGACAAGACAAGATACCCAGTACTTC. This translates into CASRQTGTRQDTQYF. Filled out from reference TRBV5-1 and TRBJ2-5, the complete variable domain reads KAGVTQTPRYLIKTRGQQVTLSCSPISGHRSVSWYQQTPGQGLQFLFEYFSETQRNKGNFPGRFSGRQFSNSRSEMNVSTLELGDSALYLCASRQTGTRQDTQYFGPGTRLLVL.

The J gene is TRBJ2-3, the V gene TRBV6-6; TRBD1 matches 9 bases. The CDR3 runs to 16 residues. Trimming at V came to 0 bases and at J to 0 bases, leaving 1 base not matched to a gene. Germline loops: CDR1 MNHNY, CDR2 SVGAGI (reference sequence). The chain's CDR3 is CASSYSTGGSTDTQYF. The CDR3, as DNA: TGTGCCAGCAGTTACTCGACAGGGGGTAGCACAGATACGCAGTATTTT.

The chain carries TRBV3-1 (or the pseudogene TRBV3-2) and TRBJ1-2; TRBD1 might be the D (6 bases). The CDR3 covers 17 residues. Trimming took 3 bases from V and 1 from J, leaving 18 bases between them. CDR1 is LGHDT and CDR2 is YNNKEL in the germline V gene (reference sequence). CDR3 amino acids: CASSHNLQGTHNYGYTF. In DNA form, the CDR3 reads TGTGCCAGCAGCCACAACCTACAGGGAACTCATAACTATGGCTACACCTTC.

The chain carries TRBV10-3 and TRBJ1-5; possibly TRBD1 for D (5 bases). CDR1 is ENHRY and CDR2 is SYGVKD in the germline V gene. Trimming cost V 10 bases and J 4 bases, with 14 bases left between them. The CDR3 length is 13 residues. CDR3 coding DNA: TGTGCCACCAGCCGGGGGTCTAATCAGCCCCAGCATTTT. Its translation is CATSRGSNQPQHF.

A single count supports this clone. V gene TRBV23-1 combines with J gene TRBJ2-7, with 11 bases aligning to TRBD2. TRBV23-1 has ORF status, its function being uncertain. The CDR3 has 12 residues. Trimming took 10 bases from V and 6 from J; bases not matched to a gene: 5. The CDR3 nucleotides are TGCGCCATAGCGGGGGGGCCTGGCGAGCAGTACGTC. It encodes CAIAGGPGEQYV.

The V call is TRBV28, the J call TRBJ2-5, with 8 bases identical to TRBD1. Germline CDR1 reads MDHEN; CDR2 reads SYDVKM. This CDR3 contains 14 residues. The V segment lost 2 bases and the J segment 6 bases; nucleotides outside the gene matches: 5. In DNA form, the CDR3 reads TGTGCCAGCAGTTTAGGGCAGGGGGCCAAGACCCAGTACTTC. It yields the protein CASSLGQGAKTQYF.

The V call is TRBV7-9, the J call TRBJ1-2; 8 nucleotides match TRBD1. This CDR3 has 13 amino acids. The trim removed 5 bases at V and 8 bases at J, leaving 7 bases unmatched. Germline V CDR1 and CDR2: SEHNR, FQNEAQ (reference sequence). The CDR3 spells CASSIQGAWGYTF. CDR3 sequence (DNA): TGTGCCAGCAGCATTCAGGGGGCCTGGGGCTACACCTTC.

The chain joins TRBV20-1 to TRBJ1-1; no reliable D call. Germline V gene data show CDR1 as DFQATT and CDR2 as SNEGSKA (reference sequence). This CDR3 contains 11 residues. V lost 2 bases and J lost 6, with 7 bases in between. The CDR3 DNA reads TGCAGTGCTAGATCGGGGTCTGAAGCTTTCTTT. The encoded protein is CSARSGSEAFF.

The V gene is TRBV4-3, the J gene TRBJ2-3; 10 bases line up with TRBD1. Germline V gene lookup returns CDR1 LGHNA and CDR2 YSLEER. The CDR3 contains 18 residues. J gave up 5 bases and V 2 bases, and 13 bases lay outside the gene matches. CDR3 protein: CASSQRGDSRTGGDTQYF. The CDR3 nucleotides are TGCGCCAGCAGCCAACGAGGGGACAGCCGGACAGGGGGAGATACGCAGTATTTT.

This rearrangement joins TRBV7-9 to TRBJ1-1; maybe TRBD1 (6 bases). CDR1 and CDR2 (germline): SEHNR, FQNEAQ (reference sequence). The CDR3 loop spans 15 amino acids. The V end was cut by 4 bases, the J end by 4 bases, with 16 bases between. CDR3 protein: CASSYTTGIGTEAFF. The CDR3 DNA follows: TGTGCCAGCAGCTACACCACAGGGATCGGCACTGAAGCTTTCTTT.

The chain couples TRBV2 to TRBJ1-2; D perhaps matches TRBD1 (6 bases). CDR1 is SNHLY, CDR2 FYNNEI, per germline. CDR3 length equals 13 residues. The ends were cut back, 4 bases at V and 2 bases at J, with 8 bases in the middle. CDR3 DNA: TGTGCCAGCAGTGTAGGACAGAACTATGGCTACACCTTC. This gives the protein CASSVGQNYGYTF.

The rearrangement uses TRBV7-9 and TRBJ1-1, with D possibly TRBD1 on 6 matching bases. Per the germline V gene, CDR1 is SEHNR and CDR2 is FQNEAQ (reference sequence). CDR3 size: 15 residues. Trimming took off 0 bases at V and 6 bases at J, with 14 bases between the two ends. CDR3 region: CASSLAIQGIAEAFF. As DNA, the CDR3 is TGTGCCAGCAGCTTAGCCATCCAGGGGATCGCTGAAGCTTTCTTT.

The chain is built from TRBV11-2 and TRBJ1-1, with TRBD1 matching 7 bases. The germline V gene has CDR1 SGHAT and CDR2 FQNNGV. CDR3 length: 14 residues. Losses at the gene ends were 1 base for V and 6 bases for J; bases not matched to a gene: 5. CDR3 sequence reads: CASSLGVGGPEAFF. CDR3 in DNA: TGTGCCAGCAGCTTAGGCGTAGGGGGCCCTGAAGCTTTCTTT.

The V call is TRBV6-2 or TRBV6-3, the J call TRBJ2-3; 9 bases fit TRBD2. Germline V gives CDR1 MNHEY, CDR2 SVGEGT. CDR3 length: 15 residues. Trimming took 5 bases from V and 3 from J; bases not matched to a gene: 6. CDR3 residues: CASSLAGRRTDTQYF. The CDR3 bases are TGTGCCAGCAGTCTAGCGGGAAGGCGGACAGATACGCAGTATTTT.

The chain employs TRBV4-1 and TRBJ1-1, with TRBD1 matching 7 bases. The germline V gene encodes CDR1 MGHRA and CDR2 YSYEKL. The CDR3 is made up of 15 amino acids. The V gene end was trimmed by 1 base and the J gene end by 3 bases; junction bases not matched to a gene: 5. The DNA of the CDR3 is TGCGCCAGCAGCCAAGGGAGGGGGCTGGACACTGAAGCTTTCTTT. It is translated as CASSQGRGLDTEAFF.

The gene calls are TRBV7-9 and TRBJ2-5; no clear D gene. From germline, CDR1 is SEHNR and CDR2 FQNEAQ (reference sequence). V lost 5 bases and J 4 bases, leaving 8 bases between the germline ends. The CDR3 runs 12 residues. The CDR3 sequence: CASSHLRETQYF. The CDR3 DNA sequence: TGTGCCAGCAGCCACTTGCGAGAGACCCAGTACTTC.

The chain employs TRBV28 and TRBJ2-7; TRBD2 agrees at 9 bases. Germline trimming cut 4 bases from V and 2 bases from J; bases unmatched to any gene: 3. Germline lookup yields CDR1 MDHEN and CDR2 SYDVKM. The CDR3 covers 14 residues. The chain's CDR3 is CASSSAGGPYEQYV. For the CDR3, the DNA is TGTGCCAGCAGTTCAGCGGGGGGCCCCTACGAGCAGTACGTC.

The V call is TRBV7-2, the J call TRBJ1-2, with D unclear. The ends were cut back, 4 bases at V and 3 bases at J, with 9 bases in the middle. This CDR3 spans 13 amino acids. From germline, CDR1 is SGHTA and CDR2 FQGNSA. The CDR3 is CASSWQVHYGYTF. The CDR3 DNA sequence: TGTGCCAGCAGCTGGCAGGTTCACTATGGCTACACCTTC.

This clone has more than one count but fewer than ten. The chain carries TRBV28 and TRBJ2-7; tentatively, D is TRBD2 (6 bases). CDR3 length: 14 residues. The germline V and J ends were trimmed by 6 bases and 2 bases, with 14 bases remaining between them. CDR1 and CDR2 from the germline V gene are MDHEN and SYDVKM. In nucleotides, the CDR3 is TGTGCCAGCAGGAAGAGGGACTTACCCTACGAGCAGTACTTC. Encoded protein: CASRKRDLPYEQYF. Filled out from reference TRBV28 and TRBJ2-7, the complete variable domain reads DVKVTQSSRYLVKRTGEKVFLECVQDMDHENMFWYRQDPGLGLRLIYFSYDVKMKEKGDIPEGYSVSREKKERFSLILESASTNQTSMYLCASRKRDLPYEQYFGPGTRLTVT.